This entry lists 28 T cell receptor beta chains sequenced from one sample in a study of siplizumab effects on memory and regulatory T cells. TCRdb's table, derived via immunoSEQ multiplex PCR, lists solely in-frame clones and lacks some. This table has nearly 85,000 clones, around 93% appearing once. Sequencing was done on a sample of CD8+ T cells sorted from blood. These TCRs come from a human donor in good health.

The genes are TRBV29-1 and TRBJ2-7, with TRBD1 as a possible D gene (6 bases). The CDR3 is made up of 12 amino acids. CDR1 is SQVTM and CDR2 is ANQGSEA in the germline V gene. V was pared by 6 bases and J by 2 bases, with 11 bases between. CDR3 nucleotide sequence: TGCAGCGTAGAACAGGGAGCCTACGAGCAGTACTTC. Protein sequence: CSVEQGAYEQYF.

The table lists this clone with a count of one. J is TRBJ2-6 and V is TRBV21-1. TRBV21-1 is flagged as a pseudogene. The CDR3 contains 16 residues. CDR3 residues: CASSKGKGSAANVLTF. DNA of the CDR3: TGTGCCAGCAGCAAAGGAAAAGGCTCTGCGGCCAACGTCCTGACTTTC.

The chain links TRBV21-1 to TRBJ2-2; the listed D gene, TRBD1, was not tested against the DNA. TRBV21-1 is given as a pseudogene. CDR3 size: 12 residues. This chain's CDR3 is CASSRGSGELFF. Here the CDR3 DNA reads TGTGCCAGCAGTAGGGGTTCGGGGGAGCTGTTTTTT.

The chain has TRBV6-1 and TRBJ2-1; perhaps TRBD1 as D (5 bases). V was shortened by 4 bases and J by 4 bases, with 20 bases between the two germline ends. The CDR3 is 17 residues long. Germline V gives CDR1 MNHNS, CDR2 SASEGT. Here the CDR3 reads CASSAPFTESGYNEQFF. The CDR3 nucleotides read TGTGCCAGCAGTGCCCCTTTTACGGAGTCAGGGTACAATGAGCAGTTCTTC.

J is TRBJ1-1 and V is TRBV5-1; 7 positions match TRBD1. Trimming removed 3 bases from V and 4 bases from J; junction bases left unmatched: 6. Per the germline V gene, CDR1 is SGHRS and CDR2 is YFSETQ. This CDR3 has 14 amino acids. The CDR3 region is CASSSTGVTTEAFF. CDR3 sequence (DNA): TGCGCCAGCAGCTCCACAGGGGTGACCACTGAAGCTTTCTTT.

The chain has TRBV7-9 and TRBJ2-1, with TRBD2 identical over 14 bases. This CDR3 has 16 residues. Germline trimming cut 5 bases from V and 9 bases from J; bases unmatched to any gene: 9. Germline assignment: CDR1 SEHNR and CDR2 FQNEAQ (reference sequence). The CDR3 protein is CASSPTGLAGGGEQFF. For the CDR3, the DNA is TGTGCCAGCAGCCCGACCGGACTAGCGGGAGGTGGTGAGCAGTTCTTC.

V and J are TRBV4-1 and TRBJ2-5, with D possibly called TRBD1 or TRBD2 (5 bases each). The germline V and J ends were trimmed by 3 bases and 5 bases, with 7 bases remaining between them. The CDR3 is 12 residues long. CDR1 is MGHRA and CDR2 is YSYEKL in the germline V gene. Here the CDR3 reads CASSQGDETQYF. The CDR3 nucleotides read TGCGCCAGCAGCCAGGGGGACGAGACCCAGTACTTC.

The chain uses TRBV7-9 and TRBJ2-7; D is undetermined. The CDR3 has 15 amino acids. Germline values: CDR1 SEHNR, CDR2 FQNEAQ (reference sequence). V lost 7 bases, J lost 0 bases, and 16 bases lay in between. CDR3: CASTQDGRSSYEQYF. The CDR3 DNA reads TGTGCCAGCACCCAAGACGGCCGGAGCTCCTACGAGCAGTACTTC.

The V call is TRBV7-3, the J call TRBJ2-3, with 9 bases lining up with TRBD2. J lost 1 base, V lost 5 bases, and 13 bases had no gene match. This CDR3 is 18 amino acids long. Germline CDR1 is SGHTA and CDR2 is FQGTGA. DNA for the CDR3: TGTGCCAGCAGCGTAATAGCGGGGGCCCCGATCGGCACAGATACGCAGTATTTT. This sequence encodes CASSVIAGAPIGTDTQYF.

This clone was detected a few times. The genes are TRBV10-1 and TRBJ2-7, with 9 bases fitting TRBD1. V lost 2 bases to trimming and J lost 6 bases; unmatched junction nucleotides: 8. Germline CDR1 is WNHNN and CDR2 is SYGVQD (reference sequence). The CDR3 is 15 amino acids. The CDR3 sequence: CASSEARDRVGEQYF. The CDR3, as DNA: TGCGCCAGCAGTGAGGCCCGGGACAGGGTAGGCGAGCAGTACTTC.

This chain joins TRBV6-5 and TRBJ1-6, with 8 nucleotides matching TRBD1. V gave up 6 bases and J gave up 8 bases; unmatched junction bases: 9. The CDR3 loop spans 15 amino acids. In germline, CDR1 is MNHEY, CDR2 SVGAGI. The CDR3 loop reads CASRPADRGYSPLHF. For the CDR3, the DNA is TGTGCCAGCAGACCAGCAGACAGGGGTTATTCACCCCTCCACTTT.

The CDR3: CASSFPHRTSTDTQYF. The CDR3 coding sequence is TGTGCCAGCAGCTTCCCGCACAGAACTAGCACAGATACGCAGTATTTT. The V gene is TRBV5-6, the J gene TRBJ2-3; D call uncertain. This CDR3 contains 16 residues. V lost 2 bases, J lost 0 bases, and 13 bases lay in between. Germline loops: CDR1 SGHDT, CDR2 YYEEEE.

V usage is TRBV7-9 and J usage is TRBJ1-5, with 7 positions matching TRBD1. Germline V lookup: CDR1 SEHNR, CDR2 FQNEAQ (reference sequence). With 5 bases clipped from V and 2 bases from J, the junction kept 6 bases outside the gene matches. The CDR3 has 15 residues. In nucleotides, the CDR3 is TGTGCCAGCAGCCAGGGTACAGGGGGCAATCAGCCCCAGCATTTT. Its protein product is CASSQGTGGNQPQHF.

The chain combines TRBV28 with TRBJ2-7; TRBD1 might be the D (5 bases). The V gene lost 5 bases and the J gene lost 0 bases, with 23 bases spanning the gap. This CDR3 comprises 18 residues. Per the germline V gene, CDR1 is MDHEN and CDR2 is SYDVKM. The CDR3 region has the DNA TGTGCCAGCAGTCCCCAAGTCGTAAGGGGCCATCCCTCCTACGAGCAGTACTTC. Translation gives CASSPQVVRGHPSYEQYF.

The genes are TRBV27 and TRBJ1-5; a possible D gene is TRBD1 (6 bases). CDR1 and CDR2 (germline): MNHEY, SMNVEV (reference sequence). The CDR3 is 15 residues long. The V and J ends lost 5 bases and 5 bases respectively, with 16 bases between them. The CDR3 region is CASSPSGDGYQPQHF. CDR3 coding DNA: TGTGCCAGCAGTCCTTCAGGGGACGGCTATCAGCCCCAGCATTTT.

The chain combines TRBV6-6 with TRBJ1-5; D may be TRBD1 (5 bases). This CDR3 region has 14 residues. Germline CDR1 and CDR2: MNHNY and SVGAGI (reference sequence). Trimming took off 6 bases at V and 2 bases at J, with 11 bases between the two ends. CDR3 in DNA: TGTGCCAGCAGCCCCGTGGGGGGCAATCAGCCCCAGCATTTT. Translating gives CASSPVGGNQPQHF.

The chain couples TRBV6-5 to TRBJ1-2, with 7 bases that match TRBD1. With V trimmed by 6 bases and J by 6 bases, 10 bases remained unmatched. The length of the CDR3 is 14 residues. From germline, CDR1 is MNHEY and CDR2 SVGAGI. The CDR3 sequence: CASRDPTGPHGYTF. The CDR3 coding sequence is TGTGCCAGCAGGGATCCGACAGGGCCCCATGGCTACACCTTC.

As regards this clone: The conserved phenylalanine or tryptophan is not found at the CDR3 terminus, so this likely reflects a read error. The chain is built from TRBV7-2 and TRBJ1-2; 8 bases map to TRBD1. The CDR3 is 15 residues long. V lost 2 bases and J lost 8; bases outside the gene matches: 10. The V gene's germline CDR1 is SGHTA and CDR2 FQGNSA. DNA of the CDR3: TGTGCCAGCAGCTTATCGGACAGGGTCTCGGCGGGCTACACCCTC. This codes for CASSLSDRVSAGYTL.

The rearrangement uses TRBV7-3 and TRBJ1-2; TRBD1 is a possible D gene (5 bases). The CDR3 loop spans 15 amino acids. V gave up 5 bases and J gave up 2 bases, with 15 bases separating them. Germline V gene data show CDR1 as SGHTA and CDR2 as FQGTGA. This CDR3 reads CASSPWGKGNYGYTF. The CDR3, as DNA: TGTGCCAGCAGCCCCTGGGGGAAGGGAAACTATGGCTACACCTTC.

In DNA form, the CDR3 reads TGTGCCAGCAGCTTATCCAGGAACTCCTACGAGCAGTACTTC. It is translated as CASSLSRNSYEQYF. The J gene is TRBJ2-7, the V gene TRBV13; D gene uncertain. Trimming took 2 bases from V and 0 from J, leaving 8 bases between them. Germline CDR1 is PRHDT and CDR2 is FYEKMQ (reference sequence). The CDR3 is 14 residues long.

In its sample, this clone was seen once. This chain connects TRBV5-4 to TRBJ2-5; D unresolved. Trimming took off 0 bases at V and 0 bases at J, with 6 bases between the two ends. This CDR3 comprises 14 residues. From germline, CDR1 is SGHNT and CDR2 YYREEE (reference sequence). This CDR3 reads CASSLGLDQETQYF. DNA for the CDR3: TGTGCCAGCAGCTTGGGGCTAGACCAAGAGACCCAGTACTTC.

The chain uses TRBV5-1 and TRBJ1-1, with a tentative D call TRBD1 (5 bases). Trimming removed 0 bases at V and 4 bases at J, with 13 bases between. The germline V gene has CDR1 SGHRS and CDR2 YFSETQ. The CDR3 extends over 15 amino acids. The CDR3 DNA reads TGCGCCAGCAGCTTGGAGGCAGGGAGTGGCACTGAAGCTTTCTTT. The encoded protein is CASSLEAGSGTEAFF. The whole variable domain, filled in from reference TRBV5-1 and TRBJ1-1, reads KAGVTQTPRYLIKTRGQQVTLSCSPISGHRSVSWYQQTPGQGLQFLFEYFSETQRNKGNFPGRFSGRQFSNSRSEMNVSTLELGDSALYLCASSLEAGSGTEAFFGQGTRLTVV.

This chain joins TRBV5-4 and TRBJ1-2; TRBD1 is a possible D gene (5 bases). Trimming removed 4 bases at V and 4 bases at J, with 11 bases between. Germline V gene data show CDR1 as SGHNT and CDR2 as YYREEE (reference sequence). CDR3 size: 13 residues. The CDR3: CASSPQVSYGYTF. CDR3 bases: TGTGCCAGCAGCCCACAGGTGTCCTATGGCTACACCTTC. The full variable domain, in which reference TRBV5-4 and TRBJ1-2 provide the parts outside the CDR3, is ETGVTQSPTHLIKTRGQQVTLRCSSQSGHNTVSWYQQALGQGPQFIFQYYREEENGRGNFPPRFSGLQFPNYSSELNVNALELDDSALYLCASSPQVSYGYTFGSGTRLTVV.

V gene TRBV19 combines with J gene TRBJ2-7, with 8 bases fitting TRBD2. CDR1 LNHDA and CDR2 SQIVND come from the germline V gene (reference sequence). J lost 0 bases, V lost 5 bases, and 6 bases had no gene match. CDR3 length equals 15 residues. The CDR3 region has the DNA TGTGCCAGTAGTCCCGGGGGGGGCACCTCCTACGAGCAGTACTTC. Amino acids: CASSPGGGTSYEQYF.

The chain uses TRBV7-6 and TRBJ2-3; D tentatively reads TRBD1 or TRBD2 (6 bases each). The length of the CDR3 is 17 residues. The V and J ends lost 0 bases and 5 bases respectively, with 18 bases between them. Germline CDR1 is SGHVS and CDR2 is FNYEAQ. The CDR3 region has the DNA TGTGCCAGCAGCTTAGCTGCAGGGACACGGAGGGGAGATACGCAGTATTTT. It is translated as CASSLAAGTRRGDTQYF.

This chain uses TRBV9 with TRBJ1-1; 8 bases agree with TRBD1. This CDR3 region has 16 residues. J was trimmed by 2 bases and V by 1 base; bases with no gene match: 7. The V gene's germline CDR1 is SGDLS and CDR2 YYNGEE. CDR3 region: CASSVYEQGGNTEAFF. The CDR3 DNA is TGTGCCAGCAGCGTATACGAACAGGGGGGCAACACTGAAGCTTTCTTT.

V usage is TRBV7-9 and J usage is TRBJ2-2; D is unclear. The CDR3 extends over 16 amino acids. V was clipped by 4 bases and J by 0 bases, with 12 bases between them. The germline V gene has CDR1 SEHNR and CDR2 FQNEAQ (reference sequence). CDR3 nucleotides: TGTGCCAGCAGCTCGACACTGTTCGCGAACACCGGGGAGCTGTTTTTT. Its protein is CASSSTLFANTGELFF.

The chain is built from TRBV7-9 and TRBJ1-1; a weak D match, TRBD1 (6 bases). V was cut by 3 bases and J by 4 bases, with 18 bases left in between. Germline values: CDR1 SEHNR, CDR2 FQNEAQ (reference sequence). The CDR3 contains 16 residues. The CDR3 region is CASSFRPMDSSTEAFF. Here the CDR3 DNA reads TGTGCCAGCAGCTTTCGCCCCATGGACAGTAGCACTGAAGCTTTCTTT. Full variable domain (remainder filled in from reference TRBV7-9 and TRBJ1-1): DTGVSQNPRHKITKRGQNVTFRCDPISEHNRLYWYRQTLGQGPEFLTYFQNEAQLEKSRLLSDRFSAERPKGSFSTLEIQRTEQGDSAMYLCASSFRPMDSSTEAFFGQGTRLTVV.